Below, one T cell receptor (beta chain) is given with its context. Its antigen is undetermined. Trimming at V came to 5 bases and at J to 2 bases, leaving 14 bases not matched to a gene. The length of the CDR3 is 17 residues. Germline CDR1 and CDR2: SQVTM and ANQGSEA. These data are taken from a study of a mutant IDH1 vaccine in newly diagnosed glioma. Turning to the study itself: Before enrollment, the patients had been treated with radiotherapy alone, temozolomide alone, or both together. Most of them had received both.

Data came from immunoSEQ multiplex PCR; TCRdb stores just in-frame clones and leaves some out. The table shows roughly 35,000 clones, with 80% to 90% occurring only once. Findings of the study overall: Pseudoprogression apparently tracked independently of changes in top peripheral T cell clonotypes.

The sample's time point: baseline, week 1 (first vaccination visit). The treatment denotes: pre-vaccination baseline after standard-of-care therapy. Diagnosis in the donors showed new WHO grade 3 or 4 astrocytomas that were IDH1-mutant and ATRX-lost. The V and J genes are TRBV29-1 and TRBJ2-7; TRBD2 aligns across 11 bases. Specimen: PBMCs, collected from a glioma patient treated with radiotherapy, temozolomide or both. The origin of this receptor is a woman aged 40 to 49 with glioma. The CDR3, as DNA: TGCAGCGTTACCGGGACTAGCGGAGCTTCGACCCCCTACGAGCAGTACTTC. The encoded protein is CSVTGTSGASTPYEQYF.